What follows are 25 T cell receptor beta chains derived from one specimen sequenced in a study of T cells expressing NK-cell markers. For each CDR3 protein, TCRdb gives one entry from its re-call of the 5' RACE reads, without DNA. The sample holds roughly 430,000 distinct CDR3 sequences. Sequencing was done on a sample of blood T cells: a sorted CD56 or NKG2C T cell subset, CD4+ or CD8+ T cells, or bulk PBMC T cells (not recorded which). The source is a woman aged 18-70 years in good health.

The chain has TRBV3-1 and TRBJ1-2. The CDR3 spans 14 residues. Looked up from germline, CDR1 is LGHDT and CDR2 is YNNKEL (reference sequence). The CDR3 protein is CASSQDWINYGYTF. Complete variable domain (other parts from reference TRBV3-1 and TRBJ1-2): DTAVSQTPKYLVTQMGNDKSIKCEQNLGHDTMYWYKQDSKKFLKIMFSYNNKELIINETVPNRFSPKSPDKAHLNLHINSLELGDSAVYFCASSQDWINYGYTFGSGTRLTVV.

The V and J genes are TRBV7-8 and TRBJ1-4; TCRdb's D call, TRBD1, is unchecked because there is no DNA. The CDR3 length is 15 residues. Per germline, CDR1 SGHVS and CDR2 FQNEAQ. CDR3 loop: CASSYRTGIDEKLFF.

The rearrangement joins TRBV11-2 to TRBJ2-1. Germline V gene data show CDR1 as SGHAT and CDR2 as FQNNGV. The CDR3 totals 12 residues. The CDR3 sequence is CASSFNLNEQFF.

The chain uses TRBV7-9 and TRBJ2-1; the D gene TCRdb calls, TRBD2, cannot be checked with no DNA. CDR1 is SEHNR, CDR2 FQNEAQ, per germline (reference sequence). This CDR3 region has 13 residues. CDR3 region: CASRDWRHNEQFF.

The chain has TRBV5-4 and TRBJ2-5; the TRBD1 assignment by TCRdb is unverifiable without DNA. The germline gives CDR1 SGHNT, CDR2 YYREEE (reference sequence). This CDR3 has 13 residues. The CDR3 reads CASSSDGGETQYF.

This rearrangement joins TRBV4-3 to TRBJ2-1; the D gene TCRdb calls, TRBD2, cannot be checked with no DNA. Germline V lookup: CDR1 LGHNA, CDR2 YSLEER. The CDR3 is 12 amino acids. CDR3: CASSQGKGVQFF.

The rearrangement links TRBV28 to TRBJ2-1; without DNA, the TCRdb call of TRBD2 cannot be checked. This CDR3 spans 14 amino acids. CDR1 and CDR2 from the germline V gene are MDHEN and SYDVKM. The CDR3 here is CALGAGAGYNEQFF.

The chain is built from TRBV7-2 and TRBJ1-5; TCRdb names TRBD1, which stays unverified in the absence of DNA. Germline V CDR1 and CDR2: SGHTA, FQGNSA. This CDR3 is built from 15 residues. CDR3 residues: CASSLGGDRHQPQHF. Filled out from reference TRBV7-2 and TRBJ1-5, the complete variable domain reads GAGVSQSPSNKVTEKGKDVELRCDPISGHTALYWYRQSLGQGLEFLIYFQGNSAPDKSGLPSDRFSAERTGGSVSTLTIQRTQQEDSAVYLCASSLGGDRHQPQHFGDGTRLSIL.

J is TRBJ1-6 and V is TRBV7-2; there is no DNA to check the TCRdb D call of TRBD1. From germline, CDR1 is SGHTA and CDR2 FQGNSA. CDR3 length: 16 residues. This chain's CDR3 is CASSTRGTGYDSPLHF.

Here the CDR3 reads CASSLTGGIGYTF. The chain links TRBV7-3 to TRBJ1-2; the TCRdb D gene call, TRBD1, has no DNA to confirm it. Germline-derived CDR1 and CDR2 are SGHTA and FQGTGA. This CDR3 has 13 amino acids.

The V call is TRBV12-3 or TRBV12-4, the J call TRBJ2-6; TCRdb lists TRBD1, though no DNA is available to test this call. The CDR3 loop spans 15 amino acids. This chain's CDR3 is CASSRDAGGANVLTF.

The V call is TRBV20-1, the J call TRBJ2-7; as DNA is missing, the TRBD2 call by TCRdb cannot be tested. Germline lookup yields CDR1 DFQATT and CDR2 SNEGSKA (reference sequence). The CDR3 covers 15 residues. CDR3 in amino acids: CSASVPGLGVREQYF.

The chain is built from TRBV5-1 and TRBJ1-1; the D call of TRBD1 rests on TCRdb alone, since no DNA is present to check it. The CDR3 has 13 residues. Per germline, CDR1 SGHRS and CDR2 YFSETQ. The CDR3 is CASSQVRGTEAFF.

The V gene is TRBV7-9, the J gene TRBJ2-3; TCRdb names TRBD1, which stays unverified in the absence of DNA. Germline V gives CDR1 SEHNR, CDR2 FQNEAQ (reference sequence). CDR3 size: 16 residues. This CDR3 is CASSPRGGGMTDTQYF.

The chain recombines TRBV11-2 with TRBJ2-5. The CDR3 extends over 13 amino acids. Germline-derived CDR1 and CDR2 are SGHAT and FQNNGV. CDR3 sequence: CASRDSLRETQYF.

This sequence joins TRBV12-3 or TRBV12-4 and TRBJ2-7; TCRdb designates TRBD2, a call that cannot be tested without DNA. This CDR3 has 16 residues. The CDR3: CASRRTSGSGSYEQYF.

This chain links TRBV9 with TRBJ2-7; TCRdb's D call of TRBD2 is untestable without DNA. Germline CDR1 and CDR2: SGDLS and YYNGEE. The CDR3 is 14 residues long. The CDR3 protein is CASSVWLAGGEQYF.

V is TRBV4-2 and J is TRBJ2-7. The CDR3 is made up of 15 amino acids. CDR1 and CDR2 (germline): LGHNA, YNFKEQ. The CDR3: CASSQEEKVAYEQYF.

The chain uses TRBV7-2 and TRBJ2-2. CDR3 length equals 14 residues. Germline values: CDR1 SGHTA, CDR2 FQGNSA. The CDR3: CASSLVQVTGELFF.

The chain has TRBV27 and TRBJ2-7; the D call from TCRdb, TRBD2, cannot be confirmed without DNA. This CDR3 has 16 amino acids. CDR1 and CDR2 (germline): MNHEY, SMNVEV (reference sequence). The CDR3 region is CASSLANGGSFYEQYF.

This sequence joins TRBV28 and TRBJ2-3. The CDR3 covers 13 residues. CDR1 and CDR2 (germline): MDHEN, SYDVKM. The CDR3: CASSPDSTDTQYF.

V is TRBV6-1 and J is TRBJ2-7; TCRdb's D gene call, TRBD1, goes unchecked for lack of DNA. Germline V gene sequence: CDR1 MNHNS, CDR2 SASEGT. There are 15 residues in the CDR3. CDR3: CASQGRQTLDREQYF.

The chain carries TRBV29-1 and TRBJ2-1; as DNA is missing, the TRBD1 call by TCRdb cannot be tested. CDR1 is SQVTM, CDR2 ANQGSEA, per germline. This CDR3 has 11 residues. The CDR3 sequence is CTGGERNEQFF.

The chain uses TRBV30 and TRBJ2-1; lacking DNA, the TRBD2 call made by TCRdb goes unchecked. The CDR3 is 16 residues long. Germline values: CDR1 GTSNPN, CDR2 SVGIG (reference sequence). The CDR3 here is CAWSRLGDTPYNEQFF. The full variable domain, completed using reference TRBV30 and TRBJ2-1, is SQTIHQWPATLVQPVGSPLSLECTVEGTSNPNLYWYRQAAGRGLQLLFYSVGIGQISSEVPQNLSASRPQDRQFILSSKKLLLSDSGFYLCAWSRLGDTPYNEQFFGPGTRLTVL.

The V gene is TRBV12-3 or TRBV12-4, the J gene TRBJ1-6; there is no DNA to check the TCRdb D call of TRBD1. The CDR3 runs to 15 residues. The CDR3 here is CASSLFRGIKGPLHF.